A single sample is the source of the 5 T cell receptor beta chains below, sequenced in a study of shared clonotypes between healthy human individuals. Libraries were prepared by immunoSEQ multiplex PCR; TCRdb keeps only in-frame clonotypes and omits some of them. The sample carries more than 1.2 million clones, approximately 98.5% recorded once. Sequencing was carried out using naive CD4+ T cells sorted from blood. The subset: CD45RA+ positively selected. These receptors all come from a man aged 25-45 years in good health.

The chain joins TRBV20-1 to TRBJ2-5; maybe TRBD2 (5 bases). This CDR3 has 10 residues. V gave up 6 bases and J gave up 9 bases, with 11 bases separating them. In germline, CDR1 is DFQATT, CDR2 SNEGSKA (reference sequence). The CDR3 nucleotides are TGCAGTGCCTTCGGGGTGGCCCAGTACTTC. The encoded protein is CSAFGVAQYF.

V is TRBV13 and J is TRBJ2-5; D remains ambiguous. The CDR3 consists of 14 residues. The germline V gene encodes CDR1 PRHDT and CDR2 FYEKMQ (reference sequence). Trimming took 5 bases from V and 5 from J, leaving 15 bases between them. The CDR3 loop reads CASSPANSGETQYF. CDR3 nucleotide sequence: TGTGCCAGCAGCCCTGCAAATTCTGGGGAGACCCAGTACTTC.

The chain uses TRBV9 and TRBJ1-5; D possibly corresponds to TRBD1 (5 bases). The germline V and J ends were trimmed by 7 bases and 1 base, with 21 bases remaining between them. Germline lookup yields CDR1 SGDLS and CDR2 YYNGEE. The CDR3 spans 17 residues. The CDR3 nucleotides are TGTGCCAGCGTAACCATTCCTCAGAGGGACAGCAATCAGCCCCAGCATTTT. Its protein product is CASVTIPQRDSNQPQHF.

The J gene is TRBJ1-1, the V gene TRBV15, with D unresolved. In germline, CDR1 is LNHNV, CDR2 YYDKDF (reference sequence). Trimming took 1 base from V and 7 from J, leaving 10 bases between them. CDR3 length: 13 residues. This CDR3 reads CATSRGPSGEAFF. CDR3 sequence (DNA): TGTGCCACCAGCAGAGGGCCCTCTGGTGAAGCTTTCTTT.

This clone was counted a single time. The genes are TRBV6-5 and TRBJ1-2; 7 bases align to TRBD1. The V gene's germline CDR1 is MNHEY and CDR2 SVGAGI. The CDR3 has 12 residues. V lost 9 bases and J lost 7; bases outside the gene matches: 8. CDR3 residues: CASKDRFGGYTF. The CDR3 coding sequence is TGTGCCAGTAAGGACAGGTTTGGTGGCTACACCTTC.